This T cell receptor beta chain was sequenced for a study of T cell responses to AZD1222 COVID-19 vaccine. General study findings and limits: The donors showed a predominance of white British ancestry and of females, with possible underestimation of clonal diversity.

As for this clone: What it binds is unknown.

Repertoires were generated with immunoSEQ multiplex PCR, while TCRdb's copy carries only in-frame clones and drops some. The data hold 110,000 or so clones, with 70% to 90% observed a single time. CDR3 size: 15 residues. Germline loops: CDR1 SGHKS, CDR2 YYEKEE (reference sequence). Trimming took 3 bases from V and 4 from J; bases not matched to a gene: 9. The source material was peripheral blood, sampled 28 days after the second AZD1222 dose. The chain combines TRBV5-5 with TRBJ1-2; 7 bases are a match to TRBD1. The TCR was taken from an adult who received the AZD1222 COVID-19 vaccine. CDR3 sequence (DNA): TGTGCCAGCAGCTCCCAGGGGACAGCTTCCTATGGCTACACCTTC. This gives the protein CASSSQGTASYGYTF.